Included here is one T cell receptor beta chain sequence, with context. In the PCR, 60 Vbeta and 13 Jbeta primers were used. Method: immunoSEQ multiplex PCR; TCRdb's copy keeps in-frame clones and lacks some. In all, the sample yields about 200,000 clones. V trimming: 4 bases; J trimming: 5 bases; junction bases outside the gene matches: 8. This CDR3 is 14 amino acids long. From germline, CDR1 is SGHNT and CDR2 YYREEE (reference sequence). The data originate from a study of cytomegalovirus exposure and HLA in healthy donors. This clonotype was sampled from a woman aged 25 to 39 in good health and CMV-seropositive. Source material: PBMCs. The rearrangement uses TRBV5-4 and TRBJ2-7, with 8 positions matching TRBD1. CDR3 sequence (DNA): TGTGCCAGCAGCCCAAAGTGGACAGGGAACGAGCAGTACTTC. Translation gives CASSPKWTGNEQYF. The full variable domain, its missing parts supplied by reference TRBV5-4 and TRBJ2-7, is ETGVTQSPTHLIKTRGQQVTLRCSSQSGHNTVSWYQQALGQGPQFIFQYYREEENGRGNFPPRFSGLQFPNYSSELNVNALELDDSALYLCASSPKWTGNEQYFGPGTRLTVT.